This record covers a single T cell receptor beta chain. Its antigen is unidentified. This specimen belongs to a study of Tregs in tolerant kidney transplant recipients. Study-wide findings and caveats: The most relevant donor-specific Treg TCRbeta repertoire apparently came from expansion with activated donor B cells.

Here immunoSEQ multiplex PCR was the method, and the copy in TCRdb shows in-frame clones only, minus some. The repertoire holds approximately 60,000 clones, about 90% seen once, with 3.5% to 4% in the top ten. The nonmyeloablative bone marrow transplants came from related graft donors, with transient mixed chimerism. Germline V CDR1 and CDR2: SGDLS, YYNGEE. This CDR3 comprises 17 residues. J lost 8 bases, V lost 0 bases, and 13 bases had no gene match. This material consisted of CD4+ T cells from blood (PBMCs), taken 6 months after the transplant. This TCR was recovered from a human patient who received a combined kidney and bone marrow transplant. The graft donor may have contributed some T cells. The chain couples TRBV9 to TRBJ2-1, with 8 bases aligning to TRBD2. The CDR3 DNA reads TGTGCCAGCAGCGTAGAAGTGCCCGGGACTAGTGTTTATGAGCAGTTCTTC. Translating gives CASSVEVPGTSVYEQFF.